A single sample is the source of the 8 T cell receptor beta chains below, sequenced in a study of technical replicates of blood from a few donors. The method was immunoSEQ multiplex PCR; TCRdb's version includes in-frame clones alone and lacks a portion of them. Here the sample spans 75,000 to 95,000 clones, approximately 95% being singletons. The sequenced sample was T cells isolated from PBMCs. These receptors originate from a human donor in good health.

The V call is TRBV4-1, the J call TRBJ2-6; 9 nucleotides align to TRBD1. V lost 5 bases, J lost 0 bases, and 8 bases stayed unmatched. The CDR3 consists of 18 residues. CDR1 is MGHRA, CDR2 YSYEKL, per germline. The CDR3 region has the DNA TGCGCCAGCAGCAACCGGGACAGGGTACACTCTGGGGCCAACGTCCTGACTTTC. Translation: CASSNRDRVHSGANVLTF.

V is TRBV29-1 and J is TRBJ2-3; D may be TRBD1 (6 bases). Trimming took 5 bases from V and 3 from J, leaving 18 bases between them. Germline CDR1 is SQVTM and CDR2 is ANQGSEA. The CDR3 has 15 residues. This chain's CDR3 is CSVQMSQGLTDTQYF. The CDR3, as DNA: TGCAGCGTTCAAATGTCCCAGGGGCTAACAGATACGCAGTATTTT.

The chain carries TRBV19 and TRBJ1-2; 11 positions match TRBD1. CDR1 LNHDA and CDR2 SQIVND come from the germline V gene (reference sequence). Trimming took 6 bases from V and 7 from J; bases not matched to a gene: 13. This CDR3 has 16 amino acids. Here the CDR3 reads CASRDPLRDRGAGYTF. The CDR3 DNA reads as TGTGCCAGTAGGGATCCTCTACGGGACAGGGGGGCTGGCTACACCTTC.

The V call is TRBV4-1, the J call TRBJ1-6; 10 bases are shared with TRBD1. In germline, CDR1 is MGHRA, CDR2 YSYEKL. With 0 bases clipped from V and 15 bases from J, the junction kept 5 bases outside the gene matches. The CDR3 is 14 amino acids. The CDR3 region is CASSQEGTGESLHF. The DNA for the CDR3 is TGCGCCAGCAGCCAAGAAGGGACAGGGGAAAGCCTCCACTTT.

This chain links TRBV10-3 with TRBJ2-7; TRBD2 matches at 8 bases. The CDR3 totals 12 residues. After removal of 10 bases from V and 4 bases from J, the junction contained 6 bases not matched to a gene. The germline V gene has CDR1 ENHRY and CDR2 SYGVKD. The CDR3 sequence is CATSSGLYEQYF. CDR3 bases: TGTGCCACGTCTAGCGGGCTATACGAGCAGTACTTC.

The V gene is TRBV4-1, the J gene TRBJ2-3, with 14 bases that match TRBD2. The CDR3 extends over 16 amino acids. After removal of 5 bases from V and 5 bases from J, the junction contained 6 bases not matched to a gene. Germline V CDR1 and CDR2: MGHRA, YSYEKL. CDR3 residues: CASSYAGTSGGDTQYF. As DNA, the CDR3 is TGCGCCAGCAGCTACGCAGGGACTAGCGGGGGAGATACGCAGTATTTT.

The chain is built from TRBV14 and TRBJ2-7, with 9 bases aligning to TRBD1. With V trimmed by 0 bases and J by 3 bases, 18 bases remained unmatched. Germline V gives CDR1 SGHDN, CDR2 FVKESK. The CDR3 has 20 amino acids. In DNA, the CDR3 is TGTGCCAGCAGCCAAGAGGGACTCGTCCCGGACAGGGGCCTACTCTACGAGCAGTACTTC. Protein product: CASSQEGLVPDRGLLYEQYF.

This clone has a handful of counts. The chain is built from TRBV7-9 and TRBJ2-5; 10 bases agree with TRBD1. Germline V gene data show CDR1 as SEHNR and CDR2 as FQNEAQ (reference sequence). The V gene end was trimmed by 4 bases and the J gene end by 4 bases; junction bases not matched to a gene: 3. The CDR3 spans 14 residues. The DNA of the CDR3 is TGTGCCAGCAGCTCTAGGACAGGGGGAGAGACCCAGTACTTC. Translated: CASSSRTGGETQYF.